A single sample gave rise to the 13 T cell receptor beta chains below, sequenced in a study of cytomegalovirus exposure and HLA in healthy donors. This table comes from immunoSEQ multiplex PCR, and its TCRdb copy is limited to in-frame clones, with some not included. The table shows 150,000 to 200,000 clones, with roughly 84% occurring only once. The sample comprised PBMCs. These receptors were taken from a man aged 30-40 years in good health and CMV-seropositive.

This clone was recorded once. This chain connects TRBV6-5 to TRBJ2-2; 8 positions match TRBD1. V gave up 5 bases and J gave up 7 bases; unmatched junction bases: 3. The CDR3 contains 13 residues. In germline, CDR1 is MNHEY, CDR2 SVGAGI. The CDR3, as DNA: TGTGCCAGCAGTACAGGGGGAGGCGGGGAGCTGTTTTTT. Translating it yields CASSTGGGGELFF.

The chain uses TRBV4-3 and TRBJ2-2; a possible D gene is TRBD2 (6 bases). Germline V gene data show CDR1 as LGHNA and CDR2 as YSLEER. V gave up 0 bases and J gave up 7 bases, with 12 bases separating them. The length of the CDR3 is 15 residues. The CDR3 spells CASSQEGPGGGELFF. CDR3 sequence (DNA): TGCGCCAGCAGCCAAGAGGGTCCCGGGGGCGGGGAGCTGTTTTTT.

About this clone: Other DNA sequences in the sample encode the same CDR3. DNA of the CDR3: TGTGCCAGCAGTTTAACAGGATTGAACACTGAAGCTTTCTTT. This translates into CASSLTGLNTEAFF. The V gene is TRBV28, the J gene TRBJ1-1; TRBD1 is a possible D gene (5 bases). The ends were cut back, 2 bases at V and 0 bases at J, with 7 bases in the middle. From germline, CDR1 is MDHEN and CDR2 SYDVKM. There are 14 residues in the CDR3. Filled out from reference TRBV28 and TRBJ1-1, the complete variable domain reads DVKVTQSSRYLVKRTGEKVFLECVQDMDHENMFWYRQDPGLGLRLIYFSYDVKMKEKGDIPEGYSVSREKKERFSLILESASTNQTSMYLCASSLTGLNTEAFFGQGTRLTVV.

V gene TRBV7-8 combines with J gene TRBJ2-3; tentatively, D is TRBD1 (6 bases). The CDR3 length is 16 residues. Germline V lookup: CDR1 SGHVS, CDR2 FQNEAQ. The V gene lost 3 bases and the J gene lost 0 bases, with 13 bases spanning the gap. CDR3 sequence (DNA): TGTGCCAGCAGCTTCAAGGGACACTTAAGCACAGATACGCAGTATTTT. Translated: CASSFKGHLSTDTQYF.

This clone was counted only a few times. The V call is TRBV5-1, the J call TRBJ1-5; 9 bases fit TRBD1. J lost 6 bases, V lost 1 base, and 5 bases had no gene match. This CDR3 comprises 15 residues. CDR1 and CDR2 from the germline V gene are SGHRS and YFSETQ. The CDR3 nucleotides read TGCGCCAGCAGCTTGACAGGGGGCGAGGGTCAGCCCCAGCATTTT. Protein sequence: CASSLTGGEGQPQHF. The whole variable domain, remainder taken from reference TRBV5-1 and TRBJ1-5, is KAGVTQTPRYLIKTRGQQVTLSCSPISGHRSVSWYQQTPGQGLQFLFEYFSETQRNKGNFPGRFSGRQFSNSRSEMNVSTLELGDSALYLCASSLTGGEGQPQHFGDGTRLSIL.

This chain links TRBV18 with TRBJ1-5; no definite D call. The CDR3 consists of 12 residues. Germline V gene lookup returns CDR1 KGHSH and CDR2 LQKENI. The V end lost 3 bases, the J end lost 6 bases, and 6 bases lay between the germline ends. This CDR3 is CASSPGLQPQHF. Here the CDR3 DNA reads TGTGCCAGCTCACCTGGACTTCAGCCCCAGCATTTT.

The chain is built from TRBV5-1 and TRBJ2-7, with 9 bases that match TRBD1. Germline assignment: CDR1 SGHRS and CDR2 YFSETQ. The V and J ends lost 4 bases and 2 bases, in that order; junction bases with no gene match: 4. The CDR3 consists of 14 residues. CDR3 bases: TGCGCCAGCAGCGCCGGGACAGGGACCTACGAGCAGTACTTC. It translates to CASSAGTGTYEQYF.

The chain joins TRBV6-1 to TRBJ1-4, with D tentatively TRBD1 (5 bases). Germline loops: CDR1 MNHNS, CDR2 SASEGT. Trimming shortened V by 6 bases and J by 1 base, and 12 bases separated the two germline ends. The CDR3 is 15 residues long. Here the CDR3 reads CASRVGAETNEKLFF. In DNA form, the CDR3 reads TGTGCCAGCAGGGTTGGGGCAGAAACTAATGAAAAACTGTTTTTT.

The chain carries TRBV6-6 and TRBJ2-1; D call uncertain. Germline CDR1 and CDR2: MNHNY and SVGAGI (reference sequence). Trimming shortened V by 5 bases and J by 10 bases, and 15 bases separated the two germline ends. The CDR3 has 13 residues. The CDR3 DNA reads TGTGCCAGCAGTAACTTCCTTTTCGGGGAGCAGTTCTTC. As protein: CASSNFLFGEQFF.

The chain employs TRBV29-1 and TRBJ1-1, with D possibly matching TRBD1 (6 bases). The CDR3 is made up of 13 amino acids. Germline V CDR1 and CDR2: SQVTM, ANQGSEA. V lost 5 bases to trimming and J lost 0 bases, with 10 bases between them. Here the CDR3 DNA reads TGCAGCGTTAGAGGACAGATGAACACTGAAGCTTTCTTT. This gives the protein CSVRGQMNTEAFF.

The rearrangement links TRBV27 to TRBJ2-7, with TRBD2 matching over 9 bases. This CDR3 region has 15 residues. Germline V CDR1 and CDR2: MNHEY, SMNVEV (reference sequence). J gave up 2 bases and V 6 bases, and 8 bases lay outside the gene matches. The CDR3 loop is CASSTRASGTYEQYF. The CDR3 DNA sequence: TGTGCCAGCAGCACACGAGCTAGCGGGACCTACGAGCAGTACTTC.

This CDR3 reads CASSSTGLGGRICSNQPQHF. DNA of the CDR3: TGTGCCAGCAGCTCGACAGGGTTGGGAGGAAGGATATGTAGCAATCAGCCCCAGCATTTT. The chain recombines TRBV7-7 with TRBJ1-5, with 7 bases identical to TRBD1. The trim removed 4 bases at V and 0 bases at J, leaving 18 bases unmatched. The CDR3 spans 20 residues. Germline values: CDR1 SSHAT, CDR2 FNYEAQ (reference sequence).

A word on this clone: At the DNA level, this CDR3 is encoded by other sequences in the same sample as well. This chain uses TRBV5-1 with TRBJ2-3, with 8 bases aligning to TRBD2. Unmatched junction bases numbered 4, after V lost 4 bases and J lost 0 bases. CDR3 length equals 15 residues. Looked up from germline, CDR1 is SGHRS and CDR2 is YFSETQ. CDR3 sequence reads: CASSLSSGSTDTQYF. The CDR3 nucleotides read TGCGCCAGCAGCCTCTCTAGCGGGAGCACAGATACGCAGTATTTT.